This TCR beta chain was recovered during a study of blood T cell repertoires in COVID-19 (dated by TCRdb to about 2020). With regard to the full study: Collaborator samples came from the United States, Italy and Spain and covered acute and convalescent phases of COVID-19. The prospective study material was composed of cDNA or gDNA derived from T cells, B-cell-depleted T cells, or PBMCs. Deeply sampled blood TCRbeta repertoires from subjects exposed to, actively infected with, or recovered from COVID-19 were included in the dataset. The repertoires were released in a freely available public database meant as a resource for research on the immune response to SARS-CoV-2. Samples were obtained from the ongoing ImmuneRACE study (first 160 participants) and from some 1,200 subjects provided by 6 global collaborators. A de-identified subject ID, COVID-19 status, age in years and sex were almost always included in the sample metadata. Where HLA class I and class II types were available, the types were taken from metadata supplied by the sample provider, not from assay-based typing.

V sheds 5 bases and J sheds 1 base, leaving 13 bases between their ends. The CDR3 holds 15 amino acids from the cysteine to the phenylalanine. Solely the CDR3 DNA is kept, with 45 bases framed from the first base. The germline V gene sets CDR1 to MDHEN and CDR2 to SYDVKM. This clone showed up just once. There is no known antigen for this receptor. Base-call qualities are not available, and no considerably larger clone is one nucleotide away. TCRbeta CDR3 regions were amplified from genomic DNA by means of the immunoSEQ Assay, a bias-controlled multiplex PCR. The published analysis was carried out like this. Nucleated cell counts per sample were estimated from amplification of reference gene primers within the assay. Sequence reads were collapsed and filtered to measure the absolute abundance of every unique TCRbeta CDR3 rearrangement. For each sample, productive Simpson clonality was calculated as the square root of Simpson's diversity index across productive rearrangements. TCRdb limited this immuneACCESS table to in-frame rearrangements with V and J called. A share of clones is missing; checked studies link under half to unresolved V genes, and the rest is unexplained. From that table come the V and J calls and clone size; the DNA was used to work out D and trimming. This sample is represented by approximately 200,000 clones; 75% to 90% of them were singletons. Around 3.2% of the sample comes from the top ten.

In the prospective study, participants were about 18 to 90 years old, resided in about 25 geographic areas of the United States, and were enrolled through a virtual design. In the prospective study, participants were assigned to cohorts based on the clinical history participants reported in a screening survey and a study questionnaire. In the prospective study, whole blood, serum and a nasopharyngeal or oropharyngeal swab were collected from each participant by mobile phlebotomists. Prospective study participants could optionally give additional blood draws and questionnaires over a roughly two-month period. Prospective study blood samples were shipped either frozen or at room temperature before DNA extraction. What the study reported, not specific to this receptor: The quantity of clinical and demographic metadata differed by source and by participant and was supplied without curation.

This receptor was obtained from a woman between 18 and 29 years old in a cohort exposed to, infected with or recovered from COVID-19 (not recorded which). The chain links TRBV28 with TRBJ2-3; the D gene is perhaps TRBD2, from 6 matching bases. Source material: PBMCs or T cells enriched from blood (not recorded which). The DNA sequence is given as TGTGCCAGCAGTGGAGGGGCGCGCGGCACAGATACGCAGTATTTT. Its translation reads: CASSGGARGTDTQYF.